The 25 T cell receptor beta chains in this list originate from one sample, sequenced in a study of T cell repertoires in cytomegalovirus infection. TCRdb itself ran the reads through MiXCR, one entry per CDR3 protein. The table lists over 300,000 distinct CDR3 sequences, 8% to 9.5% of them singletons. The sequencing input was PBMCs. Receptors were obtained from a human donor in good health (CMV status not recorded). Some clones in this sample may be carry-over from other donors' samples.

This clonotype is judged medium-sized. The CDR3 DNA follows: TGTGCCAGCAGCACGGGACAGGGGTTTCAGCCCCAGCATTTT. Translation gives CASSTGQGFQPQHF. This chain connects TRBV7-2 to TRBJ1-5; 10 bases map to TRBD1. Germline V gives CDR1 SGHTA, CDR2 FQGNSA. This CDR3 spans 14 amino acids. Trimming removed 5 bases from V and 6 bases from J; junction bases left unmatched: 4. Filled out from reference TRBV7-2 and TRBJ1-5, the complete variable domain reads GAGVSQSPSNKVTEKGKDVELRCDPISGHTALYWYRQSLGQGLEFLIYFQGNSAPDKSGLPSDRFSAERTGGSVSTLTIQRTQQEDSAVYLCASSTGQGFQPQHFGDGTRLSIL.

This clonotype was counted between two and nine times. The CDR3 nucleotides are TGTGCCAGCAGCTTAAAGGCAGGGAGGCAAGAGACCCAGTACTTC. It translates to CASSLKAGRQETQYF. The rearrangement links TRBV7-3 to TRBJ2-5, with a possible D match to TRBD2 (6 bases). CDR1 is SGHTA, CDR2 FQGTGA, per germline. The CDR3 is made up of 15 amino acids. V lost 1 base to trimming and J lost 2 bases, with 11 bases between them.

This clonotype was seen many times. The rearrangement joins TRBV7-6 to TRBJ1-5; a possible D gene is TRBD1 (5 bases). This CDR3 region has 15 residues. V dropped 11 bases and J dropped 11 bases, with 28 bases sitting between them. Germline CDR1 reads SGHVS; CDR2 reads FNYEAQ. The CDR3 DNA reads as TGTGCCCCCGCAAGGGGACCCCAATCAGTAGAGGCCCAGCATTTT. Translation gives CAPARGPQSVEAQHF.

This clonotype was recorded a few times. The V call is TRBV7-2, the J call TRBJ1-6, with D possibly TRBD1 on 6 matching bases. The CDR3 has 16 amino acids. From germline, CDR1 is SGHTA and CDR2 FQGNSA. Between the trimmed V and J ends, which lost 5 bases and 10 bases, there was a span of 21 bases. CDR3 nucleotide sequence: TGTGCCAGCAGCGCCCACCGGGACCCCGGACAGTCACCCCTCCACTTT. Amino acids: CASSAHRDPGQSPLHF.

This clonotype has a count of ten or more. The CDR3 coding sequence is TGTGCCAGCAGCTCCCCCCGGGGAGAGCAGTACTTC. Amino acids: CASSSPRGEQYF. The chain recombines TRBV7-3 with TRBJ2-7; a weak D match, TRBD2 (5 bases). Trimming left V 4 bases short and J 7 bases short, with 11 bases between. Germline V gives CDR1 SGHTA, CDR2 FQGTGA. The CDR3 is 12 amino acids.

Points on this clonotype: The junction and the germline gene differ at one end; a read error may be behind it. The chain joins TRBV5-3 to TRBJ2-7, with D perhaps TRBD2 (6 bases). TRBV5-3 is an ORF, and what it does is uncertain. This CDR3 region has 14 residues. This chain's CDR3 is CASSSTRLSYEQYF. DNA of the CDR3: TGTGCCAGCAGCTCGACTAGACTCTCCTACGAGCAGTACTTC.

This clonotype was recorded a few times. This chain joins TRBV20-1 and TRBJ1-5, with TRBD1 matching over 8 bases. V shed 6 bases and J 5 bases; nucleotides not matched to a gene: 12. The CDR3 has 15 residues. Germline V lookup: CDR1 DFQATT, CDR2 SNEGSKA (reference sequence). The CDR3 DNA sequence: TGCAGTGCCACCTTGGGAACAGGGGGACATCAGCCCCAGCATTTT. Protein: CSATLGTGGHQPQHF.

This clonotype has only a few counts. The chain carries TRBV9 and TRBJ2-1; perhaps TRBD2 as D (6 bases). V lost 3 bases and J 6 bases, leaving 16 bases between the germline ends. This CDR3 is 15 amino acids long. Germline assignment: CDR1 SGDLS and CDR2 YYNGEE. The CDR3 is CASSGLPGGTNEQFF. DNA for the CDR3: TGTGCCAGCAGCGGACTGCCGGGCGGGACCAATGAGCAGTTCTTC.

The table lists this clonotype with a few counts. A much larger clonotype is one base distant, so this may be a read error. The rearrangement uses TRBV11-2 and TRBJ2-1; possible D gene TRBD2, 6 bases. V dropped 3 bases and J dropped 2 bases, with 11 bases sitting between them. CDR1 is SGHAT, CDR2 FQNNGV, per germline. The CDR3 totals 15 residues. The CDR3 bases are TGTGCCAGCAGCTTTGGGGGGTCAGCCTACAATGAGCAGTTCTTC. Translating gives CASSFGGSAYNEQFF. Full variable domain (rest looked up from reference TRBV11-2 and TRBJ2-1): EAGVAQSPRYKIIEKRQSVAFWCNPISGHATLYWYQQILGQGPKLLIQFQNNGVVDDSQLPKDRFSAERLKGVDSTLKIQPAKLEDSAVYLCASSFGGSAYNEQFFGPGTRLTVL.

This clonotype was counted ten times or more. This CDR3 is CASSINPRGRTYNEQFF. The CDR3 nucleotides read TGTGCCAGTAGTATCAATCCTCGGGGACGTACCTACAATGAGCAGTTCTTC. The V and J genes are TRBV19 and TRBJ2-1; perhaps D is TRBD1 or TRBD2 (5 bases each). Trimming pared 3 bases from V and 2 bases from J, leaving 17 bases between. Germline assignment: CDR1 LNHDA and CDR2 SQIVND (reference sequence). This CDR3 region has 17 residues.

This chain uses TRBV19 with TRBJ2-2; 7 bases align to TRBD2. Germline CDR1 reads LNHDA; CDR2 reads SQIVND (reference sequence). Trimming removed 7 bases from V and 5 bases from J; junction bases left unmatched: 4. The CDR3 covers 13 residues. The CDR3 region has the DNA TGTGCCAGTATCGGGGACTATACCGGGGAGCTGTTTTTT. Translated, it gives CASIGDYTGELFF.

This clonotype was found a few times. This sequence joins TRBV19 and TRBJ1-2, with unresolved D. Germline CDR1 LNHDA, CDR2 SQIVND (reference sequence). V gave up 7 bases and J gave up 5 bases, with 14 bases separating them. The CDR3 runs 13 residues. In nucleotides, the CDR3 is TGTGCCAGTACCCAATTACTTACATATGGCTACACCTTC. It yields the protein CASTQLLTYGYTF. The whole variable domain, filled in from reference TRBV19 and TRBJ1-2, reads DGGITQSPKYLFRKEGQNVTLSCEQNLNHDAMYWYRQDPGQGLRLIYYSQIVNDFQKGDIAEGYSVSREKKESFPLTVTSAQKNPTAFYLCASTQLLTYGYTFGSGTRLTVV.

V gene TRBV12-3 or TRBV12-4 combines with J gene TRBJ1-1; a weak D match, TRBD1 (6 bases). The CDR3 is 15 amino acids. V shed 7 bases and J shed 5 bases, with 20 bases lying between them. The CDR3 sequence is CASTLTGRLGTEAFF. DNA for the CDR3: TGTGCCAGCACCCTGACAGGACGCCTTGGGACTGAAGCTTTCTTT.

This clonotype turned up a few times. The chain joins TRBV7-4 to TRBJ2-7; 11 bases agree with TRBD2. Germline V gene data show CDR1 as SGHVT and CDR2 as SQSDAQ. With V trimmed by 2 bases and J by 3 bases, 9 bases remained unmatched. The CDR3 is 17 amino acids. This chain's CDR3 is CASSLRGRGTSGYEQYF. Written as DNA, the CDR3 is TGTGCCAGCAGCTTACGTGGGCGGGGGACTAGCGGCTACGAGCAGTACTTC.

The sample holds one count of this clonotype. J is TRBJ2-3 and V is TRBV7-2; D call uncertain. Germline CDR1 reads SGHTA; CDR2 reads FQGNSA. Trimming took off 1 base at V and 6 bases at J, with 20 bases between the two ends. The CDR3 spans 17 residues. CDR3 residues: CASSLVGVQSGSDTQYF. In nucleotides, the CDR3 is TGTGCCAGCAGCTTAGTGGGCGTGCAGTCTGGCTCGGATACGCAGTATTTT. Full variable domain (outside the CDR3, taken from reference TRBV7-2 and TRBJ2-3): GAGVSQSPSNKVTEKGKDVELRCDPISGHTALYWYRQSLGQGLEFLIYFQGNSAPDKSGLPSDRFSAERTGGSVSTLTIQRTQQEDSAVYLCASSLVGVQSGSDTQYFGPGTRLTVL.

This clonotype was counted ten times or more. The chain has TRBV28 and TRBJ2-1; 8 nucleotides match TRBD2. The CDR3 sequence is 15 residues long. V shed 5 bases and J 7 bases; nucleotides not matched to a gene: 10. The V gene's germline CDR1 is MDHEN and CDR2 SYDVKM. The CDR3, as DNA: TGTGCCAGCAGTACCATGGCGGGAGGCAGGAATGAGCAGTTCTTC. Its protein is CASSTMAGGRNEQFF.

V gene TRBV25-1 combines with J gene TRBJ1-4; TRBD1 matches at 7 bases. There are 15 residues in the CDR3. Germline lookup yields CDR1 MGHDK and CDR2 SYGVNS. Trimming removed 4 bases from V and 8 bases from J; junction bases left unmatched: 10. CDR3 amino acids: CASSGRTQGNEKLFF. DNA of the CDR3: TGTGCCAGCAGTGGGAGGACACAGGGGAACGAAAAACTGTTTTTT.

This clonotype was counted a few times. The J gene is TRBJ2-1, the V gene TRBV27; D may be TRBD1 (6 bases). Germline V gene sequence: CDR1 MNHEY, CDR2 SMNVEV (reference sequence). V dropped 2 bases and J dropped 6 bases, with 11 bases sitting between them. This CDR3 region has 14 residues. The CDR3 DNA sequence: TGTGCCAGCAGTTTAATCGCAGGGGTCAATGAGCAGTTCTTC. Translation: CASSLIAGVNEQFF.

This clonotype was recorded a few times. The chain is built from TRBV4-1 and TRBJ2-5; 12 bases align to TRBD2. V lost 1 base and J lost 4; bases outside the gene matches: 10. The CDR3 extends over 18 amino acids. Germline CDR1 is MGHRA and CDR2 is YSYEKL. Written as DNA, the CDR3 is TGCGCCAGCAGCCAAGGGCTAGCGGGAGGGCCGTTTGGAGAGACCCAGTACTTC. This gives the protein CASSQGLAGGPFGETQYF.

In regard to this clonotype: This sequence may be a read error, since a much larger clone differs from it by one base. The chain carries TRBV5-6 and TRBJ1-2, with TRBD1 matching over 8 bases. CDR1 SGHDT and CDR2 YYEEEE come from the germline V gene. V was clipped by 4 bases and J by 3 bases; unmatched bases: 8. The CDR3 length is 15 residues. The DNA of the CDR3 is TGTGCCAGCAGCCTGGGACAGGCTCGGGACTATGGCTACACCTTC. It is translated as CASSLGQARDYGYTF.

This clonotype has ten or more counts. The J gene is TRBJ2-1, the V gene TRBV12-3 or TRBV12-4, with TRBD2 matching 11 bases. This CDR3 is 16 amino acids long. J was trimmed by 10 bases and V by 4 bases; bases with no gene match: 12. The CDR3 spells CASSSDASGRRGEQFF. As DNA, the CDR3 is TGTGCCAGCAGTTCAGACGCTAGCGGGAGGCGAGGGGAGCAGTTCTTC.

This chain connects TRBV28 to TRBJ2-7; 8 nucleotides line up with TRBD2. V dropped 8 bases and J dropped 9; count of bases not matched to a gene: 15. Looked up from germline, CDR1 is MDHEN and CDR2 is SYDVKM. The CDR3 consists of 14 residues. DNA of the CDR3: TGTGCCAGCTTCAGCGGGGGAGACAGATCGGGGCAGTACTTC. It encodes CASFSGGDRSGQYF.

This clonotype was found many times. CDR3 sequence: CASSFRATEQFF. The CDR3 coding sequence is TGTGCCAGCAGCTTTCGAGCGACTGAGCAGTTCTTC. The chain employs TRBV7-2 and TRBJ2-1; D is unresolved. Germline-derived CDR1 and CDR2 are SGHTA and FQGNSA. The CDR3 spans 12 residues. The V end was cut by 3 bases, the J end by 9 bases, with 9 bases between.

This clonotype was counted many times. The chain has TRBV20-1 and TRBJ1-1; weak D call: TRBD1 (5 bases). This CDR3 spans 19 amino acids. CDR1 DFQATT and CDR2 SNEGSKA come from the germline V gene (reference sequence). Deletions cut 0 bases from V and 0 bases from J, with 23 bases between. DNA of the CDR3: TGCAGTGCTAGAGATCTCCTAGTCGGCAGGGACGGGATGAACACTGAAGCTTTCTTT. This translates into CSARDLLVGRDGMNTEAFF.

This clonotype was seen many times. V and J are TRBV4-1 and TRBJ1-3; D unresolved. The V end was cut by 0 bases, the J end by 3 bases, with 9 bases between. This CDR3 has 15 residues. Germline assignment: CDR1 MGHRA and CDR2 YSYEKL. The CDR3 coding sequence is TGCGCCAGCAGCCAAGAAACGACTAATGGAAACACCATATATTTT. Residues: CASSQETTNGNTIYF.